This T cell receptor beta chain was documented in a study of blood T cells in healthy people across ages (dated by TCRdb to 2015 to 2017). For the study in its entirety: Template switching captured roughly one uniquely barcoded TCR beta cDNA molecule per two T cells in model experiments. To track age-related changes in TCR beta repertoire diversity, the study relied on deep sequencing normalized with unique cDNA molecular identifiers. Donors were grouped into four age groups: young (average about 15 years), middle-aged (roughly 38), aged (over 55) and long-lived (just over 80). To avoid experimental bias, donors of different ages were distributed randomly across sequencing lanes. The study analyzed two additional independent replicas of 1 million unique cDNA reads from the same blood draw for two donors, one aged 18 to 30 and one aged 80 or older. General conclusions and limits of the study: Conclusive comparison of naive and antigen-experienced compartments was prevented by the profiling of bulk unsorted PBMCs. Observed TCR beta diversity per million T cells fell roughly linearly with age, and a significant reduction was already apparent by age roughly 40. Because the CMV infection status of the donors was unknown, age-related changes in expanded clonotypes may potentially have been confounded. There was a strong correlation between observed TCR beta diversity and the percentage of naive T cells measured by flow cytometry. Estimates of total diversity from one million sequenced T cells were regarded as lower bounds and underestimates. Compared with the aged group, the long-lived group had more naive CD4+ T cells, fewer expanded clones and increased TCR diversity, suggesting age selection.

The roughly 37 donors, aged 6 to 90 years, were systemically healthy Caucasian individuals from Russia. Approximately 9.3 milliliters of peripheral blood were collected from each donor into EDTA-treated Vacutainer tubes. PBMCs were isolated by Ficoll-Paque density-gradient centrifugation, with at least 6.5 million obtained per sample. Trizol reagent was used to extract total RNA from the PBMCs, yielding at least 5 micrograms per sample. Naive CD45RAhigh/CD27high T cell percentages were measured by flow cytometry on a PBMC aliquot from every donor. Library preparation employed 5' RACE. TCRdb records Illumina HiSeq 2500 as the sequencer. The second PCR ran for roughly 7 to 12 cycles and used a J-beta primer mix along with a sample-barcoded 5' primer. A template-switch 5' adaptor carrying 12 random nucleotides introduced a unique molecular identifier onto each TCR beta cDNA molecule. At least 2.5 million CDR3-containing paired-end reads were obtained from each sample. First-strand cDNA synthesis was performed from all RNA using the Mint cDNA synthesis kit, with priming by a TRBC-specific oligonucleotide. All cDNA was treated with uracil-DNA glycosylase and then went through a first 18-cycle PCR with the universal primers M1SS and BC2_uni_R. The paper's processing steps were these. Each sample was normalized by randomly selecting 1 million high-quality reads, each carrying a distinct molecular identifier. Reads sharing molecular identifiers were discarded rather than binned into consensus sequences. MiTCR, with a Q25 quality threshold and the strictest error-elimination algorithm, was used for CDR3 identification, clonotype clustering and error correction. A nonparametric unseen species model with Euler transformation was used to estimate a lower bound on total TCR beta diversity. In-frame beta chains were kept once TCRdb had trimmed the public reads at Q25 with fastp and called clones with MiXCR. For every CDR3 protein sequence, its rows merge into one entry that carries the most common genes and DNA. The V and J calls shown here were made by TCRdb, not taken from the authors' results. The sample records 1.5 million to 2 million distinct CDR3 sequences, around half of which are singletons. The ten biggest clones cover roughly 2.1% of the sample.

Worth noting for this clonotype: Its antigen has not been determined. No qualities accompany the bases; no much larger clone lies one base away.

From the cysteine up to the phenylalanine, the CDR3 has a length of 12 residues. The DNA shown is the 36-base CDR3, in frame from base 1. Sequences DFQATT (CDR1) and SNEGSKA (CDR2) are obtained from the germline V gene (reference sequence). A distance of 10 bases separates the germline ends of V and J, which lose 1 base and 7 bases respectively. The chain uses TRBV20-1 and TRBJ2-5; 5 matching bases give a weak D call of TRBD2. The sequenced sample consisted of blood. The sequence derives from a woman between 35 and 50 years old in good health. In nucleotide form, the sequence is TGCAGTGCTAGAGGCGGGTCCTGGACCCAGTACTTC. Translated, it reads CSARGGSWTQYF.